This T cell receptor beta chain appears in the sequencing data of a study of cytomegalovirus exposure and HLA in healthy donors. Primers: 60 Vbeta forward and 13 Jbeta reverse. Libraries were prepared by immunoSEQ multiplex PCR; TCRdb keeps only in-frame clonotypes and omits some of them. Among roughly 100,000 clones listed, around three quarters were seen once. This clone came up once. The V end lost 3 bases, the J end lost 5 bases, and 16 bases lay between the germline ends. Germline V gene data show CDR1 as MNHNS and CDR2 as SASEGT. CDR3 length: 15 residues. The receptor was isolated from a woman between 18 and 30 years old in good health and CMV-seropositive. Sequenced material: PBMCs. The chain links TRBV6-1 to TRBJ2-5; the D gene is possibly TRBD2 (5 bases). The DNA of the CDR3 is TGTGCCAGCAGTGAGGGTCTTCCGGGGTGGGAGACCCAGTACTTC. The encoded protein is CASSEGLPGWETQYF.